The T cell receptor (beta chain) described here comes from a study of Graves' ophthalmopathy and Graves' hyperthyroidism (dated by TCRdb to the late 2010s). At the level of the whole study: Peripheral blood samples were taken at the time of initial diagnosis, before any treatment was given. To explore V-J signatures that separate ophthalmopathy from hyperthyroidism, a discovery set of approximately 100 patients was enrolled, consisting of more than 40 with ophthalmopathy and roughly 60 with stable hyperthyroidism. In five or six hyperthyroidism patients, T-cell repertoires of thyroid tissue and blood were compared. To tell Graves' ophthalmopathy apart from Graves' hyperthyroidism, and to predict which patients would progress to ophthalmopathy, the study relied on TCR beta repertoire signatures. In total, 135 blood samples were TCR-sequenced: fewer than 50 ophthalmopathy, about 75 hyperthyroidism and roughly 17 hyperthyroidism-to-ophthalmopathy patients. Once sampling was done, hyperthyroidism patients were given methimazole at a starting dose of 30 mg daily, while ophthalmopathy patients were given high-dose intravenous methylprednisolone. An independent validation cohort was composed of fewer than 20 hyperthyroidism patients and roughly 16 patients who later progressed from hyperthyroidism to ophthalmopathy.

Ophthalmopathy patients had moderately to severely active disease, Clinical Activity Score of at least 3, NOSPECS grade of at least 4, and disease duration under 3 months. Anyone with other autoimmune diseases, uncontrolled infections, pregnancy or lactation was excluded from the study. Clinical symptoms, serum thyroxine, TRAb, thyroid ultrasound and orbital computed tomography formed the basis of the diagnosis. PBMCs were isolated from roughly 10 ml of fresh peripheral blood by Ficoll-Paque density gradient centrifugation. Total RNA was extracted using Trizol reagent, and RNA quality was checked on an Agilent 2100 Bioanalyzer. Of note for this clonotype: The antigen it recognizes is unknown. Qualities for individual bases were not recorded, and no much larger clone is one base off.

The cysteine opens and the phenylalanine closes a CDR3 of 15 amino acids. The read is trimmed to its CDR3 DNA, 45 bases read in frame from base 1. The germline V gene (reference sequence) sets CDR1 to LNHDA and CDR2 to SQIVND. V lost 3 bases and J lost 6 bases, and the count of bases not matched to a germline gene is 7. For repertoire sequencing, TCR beta CDR3 regions were amplified from RNA transcripts. The first round of RT-PCR was done with HTBI primers and the Qiagen OneStep RT-PCR kit, and was followed by a second round of multiplex PCR, then size selection and purification. Sequencing of the libraries was carried out on an Illumina HiSeq2000 in paired-end mode with 100 bp reads. Turning to the authors' computational methods: SOAPnuke was used for read processing, and reads with adapters, uncalled bases, a mean Phred below 15, or no exact constant-primer or identifier match were discarded. High-quality paired reads were merged with COPE v1.2.5. Each unique nucleotide sequence was treated as a clonotype, and MiTCR v1.1 was used to align the clonotypes to the IMGT TRB V, D and J references. Analysis was restricted to V-J combinations with a frequency above 0.0001, which covered 98% to 99.2% of repertoires. For each V-J combination, a TCR clonal expansion and chaos score was defined as F50 clonal expansion divided by the chaos observed in the TCRdist matrix. Welch's t-statistics and random forest were used to narrow the features down to over ten V-J combinations, which were then fed into a naive Bayes classifier. The similarity between thyroid and blood repertoires was quantified using the Morisita-Horn index. TCRdb passed the public sequencing reads through fastp at Q25 and MiXCR, retaining productive beta sequences. Each record represents a unique CDR3 protein, reported with the most common genes and DNA among its rows. The V and J calls reflect TCRdb's pipeline rather than the authors' work. In all, the sample holds about 740,000 distinct CDR3 sequences, and roughly 40% of those were seen once. Approximately 46% of the sample lies in the top ten.

Overall study results and their limits: In validation, the model predicted ophthalmopathy progression with less than 71% sensitivity and about 73% specificity; some 13 predicted patients were CT-confirmed with GO in a median of about 6.1 months. In cross-validation, the 13-signature model distinguished ophthalmopathy from stable hyperthyroidism with around 90% sensitivity and about 81% specificity, while in the test set the corresponding values were approximately 80% and 75%. Most expanded thyroid clonotypes with frequency above 0.001 were also detected in blood, suggesting blood repertoires may reflect the thyroid immune response. Sample size was not predetermined statistically, and investigators were not blinded to group allocation.

The rearrangement combines TRBV19 with TRBJ1-2; TRBD1 aligns with 10 central bases. The material sequenced was peripheral blood. The clonotype was recovered from an adult man with Graves' ophthalmopathy. The nucleotide sequence is TGTGCCAGTAGTATCCGGACAGGGGGGATTGATGGCTACACCTTC. The resulting protein is CASSIRTGGIDGYTF.